This is a list of T cell receptor beta chains from one sample in a study of T cells after yellow fever vaccination. TCRdb reanalysed the 5' RACE reads using MiXCR and keeps one entry per CDR3 protein. The table records about 330,000 distinct CDR3 sequences, approximately 4% of them present only once. The specimen was PBMCs, collected 5 days after the yellow fever booster vaccination. The receptors were gathered from a man younger than 30 who received the YFV17D yellow fever vaccine. Each CDR3 is given with its conserved first and last residue. D genes are given only for firm matches. Size tells how often a clone was seen (once, few, many) or the class of an expanded clone, and some rows leave it out.

clone_size d_call j_call v_call cdr3_nt cdr3_aa
. . TRBJ1-1 TRBV5-6 TGTGCCAGCAGCTCGGTGGGGATCCTGAACACTGAAGCTTTCTTT CASSSVGILNTEAFF
many . TRBJ2-3 TRBV12-3/TRBV12-4 TGTGCCAGCAGTTTAGGGGGATTTAGCACAGATACGCAGTATTTT CASSLGGFSTDTQYF
. . TRBJ1-3 TRBV5-1 TGCGCCAGCAGCCCTCGGGGTTCCTCTGGAAACACCATATATTTT CASSPRGSSGNTIYF
few . TRBJ2-1 TRBV11-1 TGTGCCAGCAGCTTAGGGGCGAGGCGCGAGCAGTTCTTC CASSLGARREQFF
. TRBD2 TRBJ2-7 TRBV7-2 TGTGCCAGCAGCTGGTCCGGGGGGGCGTCTTACGAGCAGTACTTC CASSWSGGASYEQYF
few . TRBJ1-6 TRBV23-1 TGCGCCAGCAGTCAATCGACAAGGGGCCTCCACTTT CASSQSTRGLHF
many . TRBJ1-3 TRBV3-1 TGTGCCAGCAGTGCATACAGGGACGGCGGAAACACCATATATTTT CASSAYRDGGNTIYF
few . TRBJ2-2 TRBV7-3 TGTGCCAGCAGGCCCGGGACGGTGAACACCGGGGAGCTGTTTTTT CASRPGTVNTGELFF
many . TRBJ1-5 TRBV6-1 TGTGCCAGCAGTGAGAGGGGGAATCAGCCCCAGCATTTT CASSERGNQPQHF
few . TRBJ2-3 TRBV3-1 TGTGCCAGCGCCCTGAGGGGCGAGCATACGCAGTATTTT CASALRGEHTQYF
many . TRBJ2-2 TRBV9 TGTGCCAGCAGTTCGGGGAACACCGGGGAGCTGTTGTTT CASSSGNTGELLF
few TRBD2 TRBJ2-7 TRBV7-9 TGTGCCAGCAGCGTATGGGGACTAGCCAGCTCCTACGAGCAGTACTTC CASSVWGLASSYEQYF